Only a few counts were recorded for the clone carrying this T cell receptor beta chain. The source of the sample is a study of blood T cell repertoires in COVID-19. Turning to the study itself: Whether acute or convalescent, the COVID-19 samples came from the United States, Italy and Spain. Sample material is recorded as cDNA or gDNA derived from T cells, B-cell-depleted T cells, or PBMCs.

Deletions cut 1 base from V and 1 base from J, with 7 bases between. The germline V gene encodes CDR1 SGHVS and CDR2 FQNEAQ. This CDR3 is built from 14 residues. Authors' analysis steps: Amplification with reference gene primers provided the estimates of nucleated cell counts. Only in-frame clones appear in the TCRdb table, and some are missing; sequencing was by immunoSEQ multiplex PCR. V and J calls and clone size are copied from that table; D and trimming were computed from the DNA. Among roughly 330,000 clones listed, about 85% were seen once. Those enrolled, adults aged about 18 to 89 years, came from roughly 22 US areas.

The specimen was PBMCs or T cells enriched from blood (not recorded which). The chain links TRBV7-8 to TRBJ1-2; D remains unclear. The origin of this receptor is a woman in her 30s who had recovered from COVID-19. CDR3 amino acids: CASSLGQVNYGYTF. In DNA form, the CDR3 reads TGTGCCAGCAGCTTAGGGCAGGTTAACTATGGCTACACCTTC.